Sequencing of this T cell receptor (beta chain) was carried out in a study of blood T cell repertoires in COVID-19. Sequenced by immunoSEQ multiplex PCR; TCRdb stores in-frame clones only, minus some. The data show around 250,000 clones, just over 85% seen once. The V gene lost 2 bases and the J gene lost 7 bases, with 12 bases spanning the gap. The length of the CDR3 is 15 residues. The germline V gene encodes CDR1 SGHVS and CDR2 FNYEAQ. The specimen sequenced was peripheral blood. The source is a man aged 30 to 45 who had recovered from COVID-19. The chain combines TRBV7-6 with TRBJ1-6, with D perhaps matching TRBD1 (5 bases). The CDR3: CASSLTDISNSPLHF. CDR3 DNA: TGTGCCAGCAGCTTAACGGACATCTCAAATTCACCCCTCCACTTT.